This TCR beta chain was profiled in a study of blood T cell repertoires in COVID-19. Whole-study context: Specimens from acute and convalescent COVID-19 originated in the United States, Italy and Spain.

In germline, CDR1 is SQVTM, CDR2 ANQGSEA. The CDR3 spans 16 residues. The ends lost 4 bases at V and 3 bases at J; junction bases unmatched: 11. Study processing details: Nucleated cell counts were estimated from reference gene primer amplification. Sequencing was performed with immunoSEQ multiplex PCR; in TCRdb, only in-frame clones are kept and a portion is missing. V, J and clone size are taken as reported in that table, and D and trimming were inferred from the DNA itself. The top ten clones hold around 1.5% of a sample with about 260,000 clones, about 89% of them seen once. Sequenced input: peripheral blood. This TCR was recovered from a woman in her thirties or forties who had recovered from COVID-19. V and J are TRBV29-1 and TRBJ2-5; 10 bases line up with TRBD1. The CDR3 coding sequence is TGCAGCGTTGCCCGCCGATACGGGACAGGGGAAGAGACCCAGTACTTC. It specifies CSVARRYGTGEETQYF.